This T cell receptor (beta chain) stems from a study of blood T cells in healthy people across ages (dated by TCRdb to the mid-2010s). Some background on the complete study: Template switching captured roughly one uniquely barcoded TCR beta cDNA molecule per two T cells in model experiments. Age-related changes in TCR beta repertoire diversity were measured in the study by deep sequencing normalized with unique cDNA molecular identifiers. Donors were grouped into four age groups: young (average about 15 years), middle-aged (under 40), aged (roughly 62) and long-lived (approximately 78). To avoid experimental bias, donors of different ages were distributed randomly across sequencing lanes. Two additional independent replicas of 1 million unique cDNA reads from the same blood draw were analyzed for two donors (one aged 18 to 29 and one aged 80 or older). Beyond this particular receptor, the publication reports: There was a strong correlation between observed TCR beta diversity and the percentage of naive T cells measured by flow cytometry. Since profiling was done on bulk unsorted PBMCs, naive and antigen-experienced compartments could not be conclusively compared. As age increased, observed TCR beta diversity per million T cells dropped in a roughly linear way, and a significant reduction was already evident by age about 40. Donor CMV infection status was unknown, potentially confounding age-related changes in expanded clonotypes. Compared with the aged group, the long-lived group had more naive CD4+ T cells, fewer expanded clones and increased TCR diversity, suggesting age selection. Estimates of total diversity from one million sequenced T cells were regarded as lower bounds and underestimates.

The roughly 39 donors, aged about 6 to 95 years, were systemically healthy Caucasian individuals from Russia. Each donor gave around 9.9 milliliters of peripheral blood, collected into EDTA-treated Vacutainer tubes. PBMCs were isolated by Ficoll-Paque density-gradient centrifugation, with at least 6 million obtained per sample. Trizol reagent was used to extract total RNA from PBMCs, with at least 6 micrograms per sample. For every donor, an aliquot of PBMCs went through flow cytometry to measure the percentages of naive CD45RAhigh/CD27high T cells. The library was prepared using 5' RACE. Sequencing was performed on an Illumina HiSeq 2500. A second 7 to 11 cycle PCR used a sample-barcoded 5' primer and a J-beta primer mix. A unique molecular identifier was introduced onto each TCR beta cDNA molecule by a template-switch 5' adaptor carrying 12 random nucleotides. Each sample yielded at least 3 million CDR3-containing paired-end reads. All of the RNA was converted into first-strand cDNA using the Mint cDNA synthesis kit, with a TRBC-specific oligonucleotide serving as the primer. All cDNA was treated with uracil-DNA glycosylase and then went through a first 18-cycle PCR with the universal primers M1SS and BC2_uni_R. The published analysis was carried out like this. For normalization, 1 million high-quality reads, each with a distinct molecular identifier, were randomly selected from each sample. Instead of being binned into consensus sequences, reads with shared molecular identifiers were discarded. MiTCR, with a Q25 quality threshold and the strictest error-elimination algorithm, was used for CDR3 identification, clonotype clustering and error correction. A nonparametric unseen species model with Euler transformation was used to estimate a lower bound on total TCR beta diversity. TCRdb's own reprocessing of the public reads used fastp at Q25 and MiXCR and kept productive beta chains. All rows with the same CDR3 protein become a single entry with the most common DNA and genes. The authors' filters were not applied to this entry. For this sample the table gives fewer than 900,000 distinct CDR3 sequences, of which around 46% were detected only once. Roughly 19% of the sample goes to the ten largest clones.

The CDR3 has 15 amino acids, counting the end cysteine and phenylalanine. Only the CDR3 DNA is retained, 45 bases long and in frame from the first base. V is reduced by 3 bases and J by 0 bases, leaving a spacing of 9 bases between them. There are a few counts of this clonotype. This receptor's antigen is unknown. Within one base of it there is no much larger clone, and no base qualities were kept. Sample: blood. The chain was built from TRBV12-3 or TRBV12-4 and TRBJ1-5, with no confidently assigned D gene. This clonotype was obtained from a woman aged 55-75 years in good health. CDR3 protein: CASSFRINSNQPQHF. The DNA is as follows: TGTGCCAGCAGTTTCCGGATAAATAGCAATCAGCCCCAGCATTTT.